Ten or more counts support the clone carrying this T cell receptor beta chain. The data belong to a study of regulatory T cells in long-lasting Graves disease. CDR3 regions were amplified by Arm-PCR using iRepertoire HTBI primers to build TCR beta libraries. MiXCR was run by TCRdb on the multiplex PCR reads, yielding one entry per CDR3 protein. In the table there are some 500,000 distinct CDR3 sequences, less than 15% of which are singletons. Germline assignment: CDR1 SGHRS and CDR2 YFSETQ. The V gene lost 0 bases and the J gene lost 6 bases, with 12 bases spanning the gap. CDR3 size: 15 residues. Time point: newly diagnosed GD, antithyroid drugs for less than 3 months. From RNA extracted from PBMCs, the TCR library was made. This sample also belongs to another study, concerning T cells in Graves' hyperthyroidism and ophthalmopathy.

Sequencing used peripheral blood mononuclear cells (PBMCs), obtained at new diagnosis, from a patient treated with antithyroid drugs. This clonotype was obtained from a man younger than 45 with Graves disease. The chain combines TRBV5-1 with TRBJ2-2; D is perhaps TRBD2 (6 bases). The CDR3 nucleotides are TGCGCCAGCAGCTTGGATGGCAGGGAGGCCGGGGAGCTGTTTTTT. The encoded protein is CASSLDGREAGELFF. Based on the CDR3 plus reference TRBV5-1 and TRBJ2-2, the full variable domain is KAGVTQTPRYLIKTRGQQVTLSCSPISGHRSVSWYQQTPGQGLQFLFEYFSETQRNKGNFPGRFSGRQFSNSRSEMNVSTLELGDSALYLCASSLDGREAGELFFGEGSRLTVL.